This T cell receptor beta chain is drawn from a study of shared clonotypes between healthy human individuals. Germline-derived CDR1 and CDR2 are SGHDT and YYEEEE. The CDR3 sequence is 13 residues long. Clones were sequenced by immunoSEQ multiplex PCR, and TCRdb holds only the in-frame ones, with some missing. The data hold about 490,000 clones, with approximately 82% observed a single time. This clone was observed a few times. Being one base from a much bigger clone, this may be a read error. The sample consisted of PBMCs. The gene calls are TRBV5-6 and TRBJ2-5; 7 bases map to TRBD2. This TCR was sampled from a woman in her thirties or forties in good health. Some clones in this sample may be carry-over from other donors' samples. CDR3 sequence: CASSAGVQGTQYF. The CDR3 DNA is TGTGCCAGCAGCGCGGGGGTCCAAGGGACCCAGTACTTC.